This T cell receptor beta chain was sequenced in a study of blood T cell repertoires in COVID-19. Using immunoSEQ multiplex PCR, the repertoire was profiled, and TCRdb retains in-frame clones only, with some absent. Here the sample spans 200,000 to 300,000 clones, around 80% being singletons. From germline, CDR1 is GTSNPN and CDR2 SVGIG (reference sequence). The length of the CDR3 is 13 residues. The germline V and J ends were trimmed by 1 base and 7 bases, with 12 bases remaining between them. The source is a human donor in a cohort sampled during active COVID-19. Sample: peripheral blood. The rearrangement links TRBV30 to TRBJ2-3; no firm D call. CDR3 coding DNA: TGTGCCTGGAGTGACCGAGGTAGAAATACGCAGTATTTT. Its translation is CAWSDRGRNTQYF.